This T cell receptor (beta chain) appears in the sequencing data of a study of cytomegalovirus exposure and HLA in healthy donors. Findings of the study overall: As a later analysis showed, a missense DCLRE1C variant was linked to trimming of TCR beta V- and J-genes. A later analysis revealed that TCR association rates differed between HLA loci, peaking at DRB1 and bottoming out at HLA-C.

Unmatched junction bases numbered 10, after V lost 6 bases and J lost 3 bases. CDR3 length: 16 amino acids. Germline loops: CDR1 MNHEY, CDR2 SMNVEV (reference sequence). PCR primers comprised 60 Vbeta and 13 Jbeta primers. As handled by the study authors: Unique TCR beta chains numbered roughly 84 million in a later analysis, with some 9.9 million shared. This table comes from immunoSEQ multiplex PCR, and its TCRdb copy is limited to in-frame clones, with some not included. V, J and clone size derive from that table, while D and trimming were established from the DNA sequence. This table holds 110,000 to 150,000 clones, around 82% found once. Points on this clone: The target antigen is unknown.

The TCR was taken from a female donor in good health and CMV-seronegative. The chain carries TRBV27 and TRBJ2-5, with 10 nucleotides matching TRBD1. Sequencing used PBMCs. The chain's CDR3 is CASSSIRDRGEETQYF. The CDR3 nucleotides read TGTGCCAGCAGCTCTATCCGGGACAGGGGAGAAGAGACCCAGTACTTC.